The 22 T cell receptor beta chains presented below share a single source sample, sequenced in a study of T cells after yellow fever vaccination. MiXCR, run by TCRdb on the 5' RACE reads, gives a single entry per CDR3 protein. Seen here are some 240,000 distinct CDR3 sequences, about 5% observed once, and the top ten hold about 3.5%. The source material was CD4+ T cells sorted from PBMCs, sampled on the day of the yellow fever booster vaccination. The receptors derive from a man aged 18-30 years who received the YFV17D yellow fever vaccine.

Many counts were recorded for this clonotype. V is TRBV6-5 and J is TRBJ1-5; D might be TRBD1 (6 bases). The CDR3 extends over 15 amino acids. V gave up 5 bases and J gave up 6 bases, with 17 bases separating them. Germline loops: CDR1 MNHEY, CDR2 SVGAGI. CDR3 in amino acids: CASSSRGGGGQPQHF. In DNA, the CDR3 is TGTGCCAGCAGTAGTAGGGGAGGAGGGGGTCAGCCCCAGCATTTT.

This clonotype turned up a few times. The chain employs TRBV5-4 and TRBJ2-3, with D perhaps TRBD2 (7 bases). Trimming shortened V by 4 bases and J by 9 bases, and 24 bases separated the two germline ends. The CDR3 has 16 amino acids. Germline CDR1 reads SGHNT; CDR2 reads YYREEE (reference sequence). The CDR3 region has the DNA TGTGCCAGCAGCGGCGGCGGCGGGGGCCTGCAAGGGACGCAGTATTTT. Its protein product is CASSGGGGGLQGTQYF.

This clonotype was found many times. This chain uses TRBV7-9 with TRBJ1-1, with 8 bases matching TRBD1. V gave up 5 bases and J gave up 8 bases; unmatched junction bases: 4. CDR1 is SEHNR and CDR2 is FQNEAQ in the germline V gene (reference sequence). The CDR3 length is 12 residues. The CDR3 loop reads CASSRGQAEAFF. CDR3 nucleotides: TGTGCCAGCAGCCGGGGACAGGCAGAAGCTTTCTTT.

There are a few counts of this clonotype. The chain links TRBV11-1 to TRBJ1-6, with unresolved D. The V and J ends lost 5 bases and 8 bases respectively, with 19 bases between them. CDR1 and CDR2 from the germline V gene are SGHAT and FQDESV (reference sequence). This CDR3 has 16 residues. The CDR3 loop is CASSQHSSTADSPLHF. The CDR3 DNA reads TGTGCCAGCAGCCAGCACTCAAGTACGGCCGATTCACCCCTCCACTTT.

This clonotype was counted between two and nine times. This chain joins TRBV5-5 and TRBJ1-6; D call uncertain. CDR3 length equals 15 residues. Trimming removed 0 bases at V and 0 bases at J, with 4 bases between. Germline V gives CDR1 SGHKS, CDR2 YYEKEE (reference sequence). The CDR3 spells CASSLGGSYNSPLHF. DNA for the CDR3: TGTGCCAGCAGCTTGGGCGGCTCCTATAATTCACCCCTCCACTTT.

This clonotype has a handful of counts. This sequence joins TRBV5-4 and TRBJ2-7; D not certain. Germline lookup yields CDR1 SGHNT and CDR2 YYREEE (reference sequence). V was shortened by 0 bases and J by 9 bases, with 10 bases between the two germline ends. CDR3 length: 12 amino acids. The CDR3 loop is CASSLEAAGQYF. The CDR3 bases are TGTGCCAGCAGCTTGGAGGCCGCAGGGCAGTACTTC.

CDR3 nucleotide sequence: TGTGCCAGCAGCTATGGGGGGGATAACTACGAGCAGTACGTC. It yields the protein CASSYGGDNYEQYV. This rearrangement joins TRBV5-6 to TRBJ2-7, with 7 bases matching TRBD2. Germline CDR1 reads SGHDT; CDR2 reads YYEEEE. This CDR3 is built from 14 residues. V dropped 3 bases and J dropped 3; count of bases not matched to a gene: 6.

This clonotype showed up just a few times. The chain carries TRBV29-1 and TRBJ1-2, with a weak D call TRBD1 (6 bases). Trimming cost V 3 bases and J 3 bases, with 14 bases left between them. The CDR3 runs 14 residues. Per germline, CDR1 SQVTM and CDR2 ANQGSEA. CDR3 coding DNA: TGCAGCGTTGATTCCTGGGGGGGCGACTATGGCTACACCTTC. It codes for CSVDSWGGDYGYTF.

The chain combines TRBV27 with TRBJ2-1; D may be TRBD1 (5 bases). Germline CDR1 and CDR2: MNHEY and SMNVEV (reference sequence). The CDR3 has 15 residues. Trimming left V 5 bases short and J 4 bases short, with 15 bases between. DNA of the CDR3: TGTGCCAGCAGTCTGACAGAATACCAATACAATGAGCAGTTCTTC. It yields the protein CASSLTEYQYNEQFF.

This chain connects TRBV6-2 or TRBV6-3 to TRBJ2-3, with D perhaps TRBD1 (6 bases). V was pared by 2 bases and J by 0 bases, with 9 bases between. The CDR3 is 15 amino acids. The germline V gene encodes CDR1 MNHEY and CDR2 SVGEGT. The CDR3 reads CASSYGGPSTDTQYF. The CDR3 DNA is TGTGCCAGCAGTTACGGGGGCCCTAGCACAGATACGCAGTATTTT.

The rearrangement joins TRBV10-3 to TRBJ2-3; TRBD1 aligns across 10 bases. J gave up 5 bases and V 6 bases, and 14 bases lay outside the gene matches. This CDR3 is 17 amino acids long. In germline, CDR1 is ENHRY, CDR2 SYGVKD. As DNA, the CDR3 is TGTGCCATCAGCGCTACCGACAGGGGGCGGCGCGGAGATACGCAGTATTTT. Its protein product is CAISATDRGRRGDTQYF.

This clonotype has ten or more counts. The CDR3 reads CASQLNTGELFF. CDR3 DNA sequence: TGTGCCAGTCAACTGAACACCGGGGAGCTGTTTTTT. The chain recombines TRBV2 with TRBJ2-2; no definite D call. In germline, CDR1 is SNHLY, CDR2 FYNNEI. The CDR3 length is 12 residues. Trimming pared 9 bases from V and 1 base from J, leaving 6 bases between.

This clonotype came up a few times. The genes are TRBV11-3 and TRBJ2-1; 8 bases match TRBD2. The V segment lost 2 bases and the J segment 7 bases; nucleotides outside the gene matches: 7. CDR3 length: 15 amino acids. Germline assignment: CDR1 SGHNT and CDR2 YENEEA. CDR3 DNA: TGTGCCAGCAGCTTAAACGGGGGGGCCGGAAATGAGCAGTTCTTC. Protein sequence: CASSLNGGAGNEQFF.

This clonotype occurred a few times. The rearrangement joins TRBV9 to TRBJ1-1; no clear D gene. Germline CDR1 is SGDLS and CDR2 is YYNGEE. The CDR3 has 14 residues. V was shortened by 4 bases and J by 3 bases, with 13 bases between the two germline ends. The CDR3 coding sequence is TGTGCCAGCAGCCCCCGGCAGCGGGACACTGAAGCTTTCTTT. Protein sequence: CASSPRQRDTEAFF.

This clonotype was found many times. This chain links TRBV5-6 with TRBJ2-4; D gene ambiguous. The V gene lost 1 base and the J gene lost 4 bases, with 12 bases spanning the gap. The CDR3 sequence is 15 residues long. Germline V CDR1 and CDR2: SGHDT, YYEEEE. The CDR3 DNA follows: TGTGCCAGCAGCTTGACACAGACGATAAAAAACATTCAGTACTTC. Translating gives CASSLTQTIKNIQYF.

This clonotype was counted at least ten times. This chain uses TRBV7-9 with TRBJ1-1; TRBD1 matches at 10 bases. J was trimmed by 0 bases and V by 3 bases; bases with no gene match: 1. CDR1 is SEHNR, CDR2 FQNEAQ, per germline (reference sequence). This CDR3 spans 15 amino acids. CDR3 loop: CASSLTGGLNTEAFF. CDR3 in DNA: TGTGCCAGCAGCTTGACAGGGGGCTTGAACACTGAAGCTTTCTTT.

This clonotype was observed a handful of times. This chain connects TRBV6-6 to TRBJ2-2; weak D call: TRBD2 (6 bases). The germline gives CDR1 MNHNY, CDR2 SVGAGI (reference sequence). The CDR3 covers 16 residues. V lost 6 bases to trimming and J lost 4 bases, with 18 bases between them. The CDR3 is CASRSPRRGGTGELFF. The CDR3 nucleotides read TGTGCCAGCAGGTCCCCTCGGAGGGGTGGCACCGGGGAGCTGTTTTTT.

This clonotype came up a few times. The V gene is TRBV12-3 or TRBV12-4, the J gene TRBJ1-3, with 11 bases matching TRBD1. The V and J ends lost 6 bases and 6 bases, in that order; junction bases with no gene match: 10. This CDR3 contains 16 residues. CDR3 in DNA: TGTGCCAGCAGACCCTTGGGGACAGGGGGATCAAACACCATATATTTT. It is translated as CASRPLGTGGSNTIYF.

This clonotype was found many times. The gene calls are TRBV7-2 and TRBJ2-2; unclear D gene. V dropped 1 base and J dropped 2 bases, with 5 bases sitting between them. CDR3 length equals 14 residues. CDR1 is SGHTA and CDR2 is FQGNSA in the germline V gene. Here the CDR3 reads CASSLVTNTGELFF. The CDR3 DNA follows: TGTGCCAGCAGCTTAGTTACCAACACCGGGGAGCTGTTTTTT.

This clonotype was counted many times. The chain links TRBV11-2 to TRBJ2-3; D is possibly TRBD1 (8 bases). The CDR3 loop spans 15 amino acids. Trimming took 4 bases from V and 4 from J, leaving 15 bases between them. Germline values: CDR1 SGHAT, CDR2 FQNNGV. The CDR3 spells CASSSYRGRADTQYF. The CDR3 coding sequence is TGTGCCAGCAGCTCCTACAGGGGGAGGGCAGATACGCAGTATTTT.

The chain recombines TRBV2 with TRBJ2-7; TRBD1 agrees at 10 bases. The CDR3 is made up of 13 amino acids. V shed 7 bases and J 7 bases; nucleotides not matched to a gene: 7. Germline V gives CDR1 SNHLY, CDR2 FYNNEI. Here the CDR3 reads CASIRDRGLEQYF. The CDR3 DNA reads TGTGCCAGCATCCGGGACAGGGGTCTAGAGCAGTACTTC.

This clonotype has only a few counts. The genes are TRBV27 and TRBJ2-2; no clear D. The germline CDR1 and CDR2 sequences are MNHEY and SMNVEV (reference sequence). This CDR3 spans 17 amino acids. With 0 bases removed from V and 2 bases from J, the gap between germline ends came to 13 bases. The CDR3 reads CASSLSATFTNTGELFF. The CDR3 nucleotides read TGTGCCAGCAGTTTATCGGCTACCTTTACAAACACCGGGGAGCTGTTTTTT.